The 27 T cell receptor beta chains presented below share a single source sample, sequenced in a study of blood T cell repertoires in COVID-19. Some clones are missing from TCRdb's copy, which holds only in-frame ones; the method was immunoSEQ multiplex PCR. Counted here are hundreds of thousands of clones, 86% occurring once; the ten biggest clones make up over 1.3%. The sample comprised peripheral blood. The receptors here all came from a woman aged 25 to 39 with active or convalescent COVID-19.

This sequence joins TRBV5-1 and TRBJ1-1, with a tentative D call TRBD1 (5 bases). Germline-derived CDR1 and CDR2 are SGHRS and YFSETQ. V dropped 3 bases and J dropped 7 bases, with 13 bases sitting between them. This CDR3 contains 13 residues. In DNA, the CDR3 is TGCGCCAGCAGCTCGCAGGGTGTTCTTGAAGCTTTCTTT. Translation: CASSSQGVLEAFF.

The V and J genes are TRBV28 and TRBJ1-1; D remains unclear. The CDR3 has 11 residues. Deletions cut 8 bases from V and 1 base from J, with 5 bases between. CDR1 and CDR2 (germline): MDHEN, SYDVKM. For the CDR3, the DNA is TGTGCCAGCGCAGGGAACACTGAAGCTTTCTTT. Its protein is CASAGNTEAFF.

This clone has only a few counts. J is TRBJ1-2 and V is TRBV19; D is perhaps TRBD1 (5 bases). This CDR3 is 15 amino acids long. V was pared by 1 base and J by 0 bases, with 9 bases between. Germline V gene sequence: CDR1 LNHDA, CDR2 SQIVND (reference sequence). CDR3: CASSIVGGTNYGYTF. Here the CDR3 DNA reads TGTGCCAGTAGTATAGTCGGGGGGACTAACTATGGCTACACCTTC. Based on the CDR3 plus reference TRBV19 and TRBJ1-2, the full variable domain is DGGITQSPKYLFRKEGQNVTLSCEQNLNHDAMYWYRQDPGQGLRLIYYSQIVNDFQKGDIAEGYSVSREKKESFPLTVTSAQKNPTAFYLCASSIVGGTNYGYTFGSGTRLTVV.

The V call is TRBV5-1, the J call TRBJ1-3; D uncertain. Trimming took 0 bases from V and 0 from J, leaving 13 bases between them. Germline CDR1 is SGHRS and CDR2 is YFSETQ. This CDR3 has 17 residues. The CDR3 spells CASSLAYGGSSGNTIYF. The CDR3 DNA follows: TGCGCCAGCAGCTTGGCCTATGGCGGAAGCTCTGGAAACACCATATATTTT.

The rearrangement links TRBV7-9 to TRBJ1-3, with no clear D. Between the trimmed V and J ends, which lost 5 bases and 0 bases, there was a span of 11 bases. Germline V CDR1 and CDR2: SEHNR, FQNEAQ (reference sequence). The CDR3 is 15 amino acids. The CDR3 DNA sequence: TGTGCCAGCAGCACAGACCGAAACTCTGGAAACACCATATATTTT. Protein sequence: CASSTDRNSGNTIYF. Supplemented by reference TRBV7-9 and TRBJ1-3, the full variable domain reads DTGVSQNPRHKITKRGQNVTFRCDPISEHNRLYWYRQTLGQGPEFLTYFQNEAQLEKSRLLSDRFSAERPKGSFSTLEIQRTEQGDSAMYLCASSTDRNSGNTIYFGEGSWLTVV.

The chain is built from TRBV27 and TRBJ2-5, with D possibly matching TRBD1 (5 bases). Trimming took off 0 bases at V and 5 bases at J, with 10 bases between the two ends. CDR1 is MNHEY and CDR2 is SMNVEV in the germline V gene (reference sequence). The CDR3 spans 14 residues. Here the CDR3 DNA reads TGTGCCAGCAGTTTATCGGCAGGGTGGGAGACCCAGTACTTC. Its protein is CASSLSAGWETQYF.

V usage is TRBV7-9 and J usage is TRBJ1-4; D ambiguous. Germline V gene data show CDR1 as SEHNR and CDR2 as FQNEAQ (reference sequence). Trimming removed 5 bases from V and 0 bases from J, with 10 bases in between. CDR3 size: 15 residues. CDR3: CASSPNSATNEKLFF. The CDR3 DNA reads TGTGCCAGCAGCCCGAACAGTGCAACTAATGAAAAACTGTTTTTT.

The chain has TRBV7-9 and TRBJ2-3; TRBD1 might be the D (5 bases). The CDR3 is made up of 14 amino acids. Germline V gene sequence: CDR1 SEHNR, CDR2 FQNEAQ (reference sequence). Trimming cost V 1 base and J 5 bases, with 10 bases left between them. The CDR3 protein is CASSLVTGIDTQYF. CDR3 coding DNA: TGTGCCAGCAGCTTAGTCACAGGAATAGATACGCAGTATTTT.

The V call is TRBV5-1, the J call TRBJ2-7, with a weak D call TRBD2 (5 bases). Germline loops: CDR1 SGHRS, CDR2 YFSETQ. The CDR3 sequence is 14 residues long. V was trimmed by 0 bases and J by 6 bases, leaving 13 bases between them. CDR3 sequence reads: CASSLGGSVGEQYF. CDR3 DNA sequence: TGCGCCAGCAGCTTGGGCGGGTCGGTGGGCGAGCAGTACTTC. Variable domain in full (rest from reference TRBV5-1 and TRBJ2-7): KAGVTQTPRYLIKTRGQQVTLSCSPISGHRSVSWYQQTPGQGLQFLFEYFSETQRNKGNFPGRFSGRQFSNSRSEMNVSTLELGDSALYLCASSLGGSVGEQYFGPGTRLTVT.

This clone turned up a few times. This rearrangement joins TRBV5-1 to TRBJ1-1; possible D gene TRBD1, 5 bases. The CDR3 contains 15 residues. The germline gives CDR1 SGHRS, CDR2 YFSETQ. Between the trimmed V and J ends, which lost 3 bases and 5 bases, there was a span of 17 bases. Written as DNA, the CDR3 is TGCGCCAGCAGCTCCGGCGAGGGGAGGAGGACTGAAGCTTTCTTT. Amino acid sequence: CASSSGEGRRTEAFF.

The chain uses TRBV21-1 and TRBJ2-3; the table calls TRBD2, which could not be checked here. TRBV21-1 is recorded as a pseudogene. The CDR3 has 18 residues. CDR3: CASSKPVSGNLSTDTQYF. Here the CDR3 DNA reads TGTGCCAGCAGCAAACCTGTTAGCGGGAACCTGAGCACAGATACGCAGTATTTT.

The chain joins TRBV5-6 to TRBJ1-2, with D hard to call. Germline V CDR1 and CDR2: SGHDT, YYEEEE. Trimming took off 2 bases at V and 5 bases at J, with 13 bases between the two ends. CDR3 length equals 14 residues. CDR3 DNA: TGTGCCAGCAGCTTCGGTTACCGCGGATATGGCTACACCTTC. It encodes CASSFGYRGYGYTF.

This rearrangement joins TRBV18 to TRBJ2-1, with 7 bases aligning to TRBD2. With V trimmed by 0 bases and J by 4 bases, 3 bases remained unmatched. Per germline, CDR1 KGHSH and CDR2 LQKENI. The CDR3 is 15 residues long. CDR3 protein: CASSPPSGGYNEQFF. CDR3 bases: TGTGCCAGCTCACCACCGTCGGGAGGATACAATGAGCAGTTCTTC. The full variable domain, completed using reference TRBV18 and TRBJ2-1, is NAGVMQNPRHLVRRRGQEARLRCSPMKGHSHVYWYRQLPEEGLKFMVYLQKENIIDESGMPKERFSAEFPKEGPSILRIQQVVRGDSAAYFCASSPPSGGYNEQFFGPGTRLTVL.

This clone appeared a few times. Other DNA sequences in this sample translate to the same CDR3. The CDR3 nucleotides are TGTGCCAGCTCATTACAGGGGGGCACTGAAGCTTTCTTT. It is translated as CASSLQGGTEAFF. The V gene is TRBV18, the J gene TRBJ1-1, with 8 bases matching TRBD1. The CDR3 has 13 amino acids. The J segment lost 4 bases and the V segment lost 5 bases, leaving 3 bases of the junction unmatched. CDR1 is KGHSH, CDR2 LQKENI, per germline.

V usage is TRBV6-5 and J usage is TRBJ1-1, with D unresolved. The V gene's germline CDR1 is MNHEY and CDR2 SVGAGI. The V end lost 0 bases, the J end lost 5 bases, and 13 bases lay between the germline ends. This CDR3 contains 15 residues. CDR3 nucleotides: TGTGCCAGCAGTTACTCGTCGACGGGGAAGACTGAAGCTTTCTTT. It yields the protein CASSYSSTGKTEAFF.

The V gene is TRBV10-2, the J gene TRBJ1-1; D is ambiguous. CDR1 is WSHSY and CDR2 is SAAADI in the germline V gene. CDR3 length: 13 amino acids. V was cut by 10 bases and J by 2 bases, with 14 bases left in between. For the CDR3, the DNA is TGCGCCACTTCATGGGCGGGAAACACTGAAGCTTTCTTT. Its translation: CATSWAGNTEAFF.

About this clone itself: The same CDR3 also results from other DNA sequences found in this sample. This chain uses TRBV5-1 with TRBJ2-5; D gene unclear. Germline loops: CDR1 SGHRS, CDR2 YFSETQ. V lost 0 bases to trimming and J lost 2 bases, with 2 bases between them. The CDR3 covers 12 residues. CDR3 DNA: TGCGCCAGCAGCTTGGCACAAGAGACCCAGTACTTC. Encoded protein: CASSLAQETQYF. The full variable domain, its missing parts supplied by reference TRBV5-1 and TRBJ2-5, is KAGVTQTPRYLIKTRGQQVTLSCSPISGHRSVSWYQQTPGQGLQFLFEYFSETQRNKGNFPGRFSGRQFSNSRSEMNVSTLELGDSALYLCASSLAQETQYFGPGTRLLVL.

The chain uses TRBV4-1 and TRBJ1-4; 10 bases are shared with TRBD1. The CDR3 consists of 17 residues. J was trimmed by 10 bases and V by 0 bases; bases with no gene match: 11. Germline lookup yields CDR1 MGHRA and CDR2 YSYEKL. CDR3 region: CASSQESIGTGAGKLFF. In nucleotides, the CDR3 is TGCGCCAGCAGCCAAGAGTCTATCGGGACAGGGGCGGGAAAACTGTTTTTT.

The CDR3 reads CASNSGSLKDTQYF. The CDR3 coding sequence is TGTGCCAGTAATAGCGGGAGTTTGAAAGATACGCAGTATTTT. The chain couples TRBV6-5 to TRBJ2-3; 9 bases are shared with TRBD2. J lost 5 bases, V lost 9 bases, and 9 bases had no gene match. CDR3 size: 14 residues. In germline, CDR1 is MNHEY, CDR2 SVGAGI.

The chain is built from TRBV3-1 (or the pseudogene TRBV3-2) and TRBJ2-5, with D possibly TRBD2 on 6 matching bases. CDR1 is LGHDT and CDR2 is YNNKEL in the germline V gene (reference sequence). The V gene lost 4 bases and the J gene lost 6 bases, with 9 bases spanning the gap. The CDR3 sequence is 12 residues long. The DNA of the CDR3 is TGTGCCAGCAGCCTAGCGGTACAGACCCAGTACTTC. Translation: CASSLAVQTQYF.

The chain has TRBV9 and TRBJ2-3, with 11 bases identical to TRBD2. Germline V gene lookup returns CDR1 SGDLS and CDR2 YYNGEE. V shed 4 bases, J shed 0 bases, and the junction held 4 bases outside the gene matches. This CDR3 has 16 amino acids. In nucleotides, the CDR3 is TGTGCCAGCAGCACCCTAGCGGGGGGAAGCACAGATACGCAGTATTTT. This sequence encodes CASSTLAGGSTDTQYF.

The V gene is TRBV6-5, the J gene TRBJ1-3; TRBD1 matches at 8 bases. This CDR3 has 14 residues. CDR1 and CDR2 from the germline V gene are MNHEY and SVGAGI. J was trimmed by 6 bases and V by 6 bases; bases with no gene match: 7. DNA of the CDR3: TGTGCCAGCAGGCTCAGGGGGCGCGAAAACACCATATATTTT. This sequence encodes CASRLRGRENTIYF.

This chain joins TRBV14 and TRBJ2-7; 7 bases map to TRBD1. This CDR3 spans 15 amino acids. Trimming at V came to 4 bases and at J to 0 bases, leaving 6 bases not matched to a gene. Germline-derived CDR1 and CDR2 are SGHDN and FVKESK. The CDR3 bases are TGTGCCAGCAGCCGGGGGACAGTAGCCTCCTACGAGCAGTACTTC. Amino acid sequence: CASSRGTVASYEQYF.

The CDR3 reads CASSLGTGATEAFF. The CDR3 nucleotides read TGTGCCAGCAGCTTAGGAACAGGGGCCACTGAAGCTTTCTTT. V is TRBV7-9 and J is TRBJ1-1, with 7 bases that match TRBD1. There are 14 residues in the CDR3. The junction had 3 bases not matched to a gene; V was cut back by 1 base and J by 4 bases. CDR1 and CDR2 from the germline V gene are SEHNR and FQNEAQ (reference sequence).

The V gene is TRBV13, the J gene TRBJ1-2; a possible D gene is TRBD1 (6 bases). The CDR3 loop spans 15 amino acids. With 5 bases removed from V and 4 bases from J, the gap between germline ends came to 17 bases. From germline, CDR1 is PRHDT and CDR2 FYEKMQ (reference sequence). CDR3 loop: CASSPNRDRVYGYTF. CDR3 DNA: TGTGCCAGCAGCCCAAACAGGGATCGGGTCTATGGCTACACCTTC.

V and J are TRBV19 and TRBJ1-4; TRBD1 matches 7 bases. There are 16 residues in the CDR3. Germline V gene lookup returns CDR1 LNHDA and CDR2 SQIVND (reference sequence). J lost 6 bases, V lost 3 bases, and 10 bases had no gene match. The CDR3 DNA is TGTGCCAGTAGTATTGGCCCCGGGACAGTTCATGAAAAACTGTTTTTT. This gives the protein CASSIGPGTVHEKLFF.

V gene TRBV7-2 combines with J gene TRBJ2-5; D is unclear. Trimming took 7 bases from V and 5 from J, leaving 20 bases between them. The CDR3 is 15 residues long. The germline V gene has CDR1 SGHTA and CDR2 FQGNSA. CDR3 residues: CASNFRRLPSETQYF. The CDR3 DNA follows: TGTGCCAGCAACTTTAGGAGACTGCCTTCTGAGACCCAGTACTTC.